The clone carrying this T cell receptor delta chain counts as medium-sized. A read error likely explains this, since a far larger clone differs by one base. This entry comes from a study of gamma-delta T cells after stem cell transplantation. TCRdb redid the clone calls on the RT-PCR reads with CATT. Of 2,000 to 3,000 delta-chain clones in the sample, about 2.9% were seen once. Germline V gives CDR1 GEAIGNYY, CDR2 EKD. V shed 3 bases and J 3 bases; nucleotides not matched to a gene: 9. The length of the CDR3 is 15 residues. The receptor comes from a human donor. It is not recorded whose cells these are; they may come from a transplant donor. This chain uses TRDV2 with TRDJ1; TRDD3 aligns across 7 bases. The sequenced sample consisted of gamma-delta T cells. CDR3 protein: CACDLLRDTPDKLIF. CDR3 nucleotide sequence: TGTGCCTGTGACTTACTGAGGGATACTCCCGATAAACTCATCTTT.